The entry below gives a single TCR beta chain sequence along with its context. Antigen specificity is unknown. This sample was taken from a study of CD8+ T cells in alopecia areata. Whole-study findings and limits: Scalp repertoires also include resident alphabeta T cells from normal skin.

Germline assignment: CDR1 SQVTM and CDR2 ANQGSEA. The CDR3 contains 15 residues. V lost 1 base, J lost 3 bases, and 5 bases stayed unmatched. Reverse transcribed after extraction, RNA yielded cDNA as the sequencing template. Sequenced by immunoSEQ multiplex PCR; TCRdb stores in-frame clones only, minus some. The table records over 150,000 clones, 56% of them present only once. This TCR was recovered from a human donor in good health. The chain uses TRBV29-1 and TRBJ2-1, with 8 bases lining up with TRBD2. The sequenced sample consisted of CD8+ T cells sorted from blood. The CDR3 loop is CSVEAGGAGYNEQFF. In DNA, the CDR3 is TGCAGCGTTGAAGCCGGGGGGGCGGGCTACAATGAGCAGTTCTTC.